The present TCR beta chain was sequenced within a study of T-cell reconstitution after alpha-beta-depleted transplantation in children. During its preparation, the TCRbeta library received unique molecular identifiers. TCRdb re-derived calls from the PCR reads in MiXCR, one entry per CDR3 protein. This repertoire shows 600,000 to 700,000 distinct CDR3 sequences, 16% found once; its top ten account for approximately 1%. There are a few counts of this clonotype. The material was PBMCs from the stem cell graft donor, obtained from the stem cell graft. This TCR derives from a human donor who donated a stem cell graft to a child with acute myeloid leukemia.

CDR3 bases: TGTGCCAGCAGCTTTGTCAGGGAGAACAATGAGCAGTTCTTC. It yields the protein CASSFVRENNEQFF. The chain has TRBV11-1 and TRBJ2-1; D is perhaps TRBD1 or TRBD2 (5 bases each). The CDR3 consists of 14 residues. The germline gives CDR1 SGHAT, CDR2 FQDESV (reference sequence). The V and J ends lost 3 bases and 5 bases respectively, with 11 bases between them.